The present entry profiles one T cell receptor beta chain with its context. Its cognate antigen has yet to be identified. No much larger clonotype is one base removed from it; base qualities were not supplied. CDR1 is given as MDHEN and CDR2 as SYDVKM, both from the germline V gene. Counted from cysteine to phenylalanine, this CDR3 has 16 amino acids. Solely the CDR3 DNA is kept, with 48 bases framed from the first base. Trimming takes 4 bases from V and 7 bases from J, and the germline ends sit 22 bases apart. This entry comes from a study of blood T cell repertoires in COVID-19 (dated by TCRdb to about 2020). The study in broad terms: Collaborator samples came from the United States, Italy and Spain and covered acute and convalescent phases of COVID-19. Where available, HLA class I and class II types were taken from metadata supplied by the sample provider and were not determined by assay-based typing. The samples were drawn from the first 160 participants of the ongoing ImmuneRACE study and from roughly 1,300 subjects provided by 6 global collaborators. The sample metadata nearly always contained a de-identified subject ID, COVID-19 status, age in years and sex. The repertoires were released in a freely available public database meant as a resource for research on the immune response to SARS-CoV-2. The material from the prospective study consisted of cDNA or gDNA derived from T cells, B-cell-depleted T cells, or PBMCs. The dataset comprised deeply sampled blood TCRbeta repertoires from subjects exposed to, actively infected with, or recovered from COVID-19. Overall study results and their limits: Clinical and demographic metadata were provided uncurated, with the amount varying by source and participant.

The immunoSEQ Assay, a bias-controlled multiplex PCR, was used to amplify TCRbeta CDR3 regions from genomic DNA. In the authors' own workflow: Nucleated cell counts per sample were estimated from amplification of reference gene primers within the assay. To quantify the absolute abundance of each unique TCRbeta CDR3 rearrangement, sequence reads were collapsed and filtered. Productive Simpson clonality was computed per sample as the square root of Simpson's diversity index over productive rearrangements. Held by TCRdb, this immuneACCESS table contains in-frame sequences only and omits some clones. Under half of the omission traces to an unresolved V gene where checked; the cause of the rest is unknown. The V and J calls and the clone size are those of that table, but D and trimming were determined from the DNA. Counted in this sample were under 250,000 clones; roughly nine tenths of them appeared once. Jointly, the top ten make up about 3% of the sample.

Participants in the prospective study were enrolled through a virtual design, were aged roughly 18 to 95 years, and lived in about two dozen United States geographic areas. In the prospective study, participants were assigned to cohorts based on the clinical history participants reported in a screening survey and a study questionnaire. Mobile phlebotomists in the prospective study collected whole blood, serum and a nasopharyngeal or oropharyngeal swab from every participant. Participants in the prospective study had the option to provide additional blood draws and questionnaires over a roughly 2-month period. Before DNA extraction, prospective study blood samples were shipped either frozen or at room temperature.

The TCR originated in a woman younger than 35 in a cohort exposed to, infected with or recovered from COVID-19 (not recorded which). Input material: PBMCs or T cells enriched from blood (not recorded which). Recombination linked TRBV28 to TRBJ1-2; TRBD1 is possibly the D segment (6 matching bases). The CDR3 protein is CASSSTQGRVTGGYTF. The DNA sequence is TGTGCCAGCAGTTCGACACAGGGAAGAGTGACTGGTGGCTACACCTTC.